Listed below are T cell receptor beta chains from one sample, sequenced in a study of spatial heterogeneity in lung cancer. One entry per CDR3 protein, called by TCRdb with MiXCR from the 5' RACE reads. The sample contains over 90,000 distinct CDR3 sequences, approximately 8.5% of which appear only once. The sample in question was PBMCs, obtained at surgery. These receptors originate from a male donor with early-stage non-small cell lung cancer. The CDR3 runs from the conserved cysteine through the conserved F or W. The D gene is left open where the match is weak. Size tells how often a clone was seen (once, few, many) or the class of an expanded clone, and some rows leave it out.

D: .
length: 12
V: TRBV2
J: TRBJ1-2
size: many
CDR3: CASSVSSYGYTF
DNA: TGTGCCAGCAGTGTCAGTTCCTATGGCTACACCTTC

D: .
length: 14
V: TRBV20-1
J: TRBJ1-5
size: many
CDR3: CSARDSRGVQPQHF
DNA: TGCAGTGCTAGAGATTCGAGAGGTGTACAGCCCCAGCATTTT

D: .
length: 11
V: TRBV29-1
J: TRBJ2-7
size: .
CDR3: CRLKADYEQYF
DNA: TGCAGGTTGAAGGCGGACTACGAGCAGTACTTC

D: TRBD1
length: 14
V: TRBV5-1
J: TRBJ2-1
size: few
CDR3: CASSSTGSGDEQFF
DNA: TGCGCCAGCAGCTCGACAGGGTCCGGGGATGAGCAGTTCTTC

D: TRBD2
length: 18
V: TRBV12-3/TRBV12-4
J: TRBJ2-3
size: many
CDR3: CASSPPFGKRGDTDTQYF
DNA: TGTGCCAGCAGCCCCCCCTTCGGAAAGCGGGGGGACACAGATACGCAGTATTTT

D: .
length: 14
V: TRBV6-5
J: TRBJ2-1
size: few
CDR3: CASGEGSDYNEQFF
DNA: TGTGCCAGCGGAGAAGGGTCCGATTACAATGAGCAGTTCTTC

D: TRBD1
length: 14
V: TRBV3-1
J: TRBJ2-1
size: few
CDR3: CASSRRGGWSEQFF
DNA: TGTGCCAGCAGCCGGCGAGGGGGCTGGAGTGAGCAGTTCTTC

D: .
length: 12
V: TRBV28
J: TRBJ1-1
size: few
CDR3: CASSLSPSEAFF
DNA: TGTGCCAGCAGTTTATCCCCTTCTGAAGCTTTCTTT

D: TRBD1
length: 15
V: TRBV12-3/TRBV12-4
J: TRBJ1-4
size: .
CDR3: CASRLGQGIIEKLFF
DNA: TGTGCCAGCAGACTTGGACAGGGAATAATTGAAAAACTGTTTTTT

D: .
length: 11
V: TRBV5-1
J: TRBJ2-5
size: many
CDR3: CASRIVETQYF
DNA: TGCGCCAGCAGGATTGTGGAGACCCAGTACTTC

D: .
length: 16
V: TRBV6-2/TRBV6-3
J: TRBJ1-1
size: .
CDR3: CASSYSGQTMNTEAFF
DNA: TGTGCCAGCAGTTACTCAGGACAGACCATGAACACTGAAGCTTTCTTT

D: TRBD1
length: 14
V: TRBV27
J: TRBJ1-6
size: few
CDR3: CASSRDRGNSSLHF
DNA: TGTGCCAGCAGCCGGGACAGGGGCAATTCATCCCTCCACTTT

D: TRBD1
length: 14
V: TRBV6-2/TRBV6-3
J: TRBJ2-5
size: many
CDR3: CASSPQGAKETQYF
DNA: TGTGCCAGCAGCCCGCAGGGGGCAAAAGAGACCCAGTACTTC

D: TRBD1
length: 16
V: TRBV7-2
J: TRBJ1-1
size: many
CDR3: CASRKRTGGESTEAFF
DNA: TGTGCCAGCAGGAAACGGACAGGTGGAGAATCCACTGAAGCTTTCTTT

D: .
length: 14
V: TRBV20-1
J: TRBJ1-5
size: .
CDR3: CSARGQYSNQPQHF
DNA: TGCAGTGCTAGAGGACAGTATAGCAATCAGCCCCAGCATTTT

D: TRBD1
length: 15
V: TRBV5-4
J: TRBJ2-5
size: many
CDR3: CASSNKQGSQETQYF
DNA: TGTGCCAGCAGCAATAAACAGGGGTCCCAAGAGACCCAGTACTTC

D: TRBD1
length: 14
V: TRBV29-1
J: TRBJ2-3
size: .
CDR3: CSVGTGSSTDTQYF
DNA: TGCAGCGTAGGGACAGGGTCTAGCACAGATACGCAGTATTTT

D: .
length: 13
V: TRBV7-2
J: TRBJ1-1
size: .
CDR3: CASSLDESGRAFF
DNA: TGTGCCAGCAGCCTAGACGAAAGCGGCAGAGCTTTCTTT